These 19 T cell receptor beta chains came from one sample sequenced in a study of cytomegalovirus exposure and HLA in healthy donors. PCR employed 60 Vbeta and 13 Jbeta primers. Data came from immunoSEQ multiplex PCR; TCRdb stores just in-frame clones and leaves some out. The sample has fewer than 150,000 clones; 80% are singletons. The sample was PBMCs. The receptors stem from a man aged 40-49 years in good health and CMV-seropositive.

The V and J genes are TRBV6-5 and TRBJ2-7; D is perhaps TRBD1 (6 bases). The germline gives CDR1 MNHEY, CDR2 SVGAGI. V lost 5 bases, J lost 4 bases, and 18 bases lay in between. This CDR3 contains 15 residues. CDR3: CASSPQQGTVYEQYF. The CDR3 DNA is TGTGCCAGCAGTCCGCAACAGGGAACCGTGTACGAGCAGTACTTC.

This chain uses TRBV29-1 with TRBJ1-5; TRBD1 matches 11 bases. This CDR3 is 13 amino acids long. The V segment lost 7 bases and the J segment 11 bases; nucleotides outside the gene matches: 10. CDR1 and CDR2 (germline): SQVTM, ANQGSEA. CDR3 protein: CSAGQGGRGTQHF. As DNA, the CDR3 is TGCAGCGCGGGACAGGGGGGGAGAGGGACCCAGCATTTT.

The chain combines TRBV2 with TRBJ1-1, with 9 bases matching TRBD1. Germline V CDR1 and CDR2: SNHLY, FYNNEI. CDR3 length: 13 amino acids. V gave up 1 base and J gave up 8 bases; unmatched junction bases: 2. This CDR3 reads CASSEGGQGEAFF. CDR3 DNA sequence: TGTGCCAGCAGTGAAGGGGGACAGGGCGAAGCTTTCTTT.

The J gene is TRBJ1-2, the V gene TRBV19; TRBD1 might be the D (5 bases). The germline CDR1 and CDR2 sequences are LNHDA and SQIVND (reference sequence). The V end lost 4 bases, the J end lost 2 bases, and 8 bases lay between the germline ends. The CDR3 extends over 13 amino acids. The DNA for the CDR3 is TGTGCCAGTAGTAAGACAGTGAACTATGGCTACACCTTC. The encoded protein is CASSKTVNYGYTF.

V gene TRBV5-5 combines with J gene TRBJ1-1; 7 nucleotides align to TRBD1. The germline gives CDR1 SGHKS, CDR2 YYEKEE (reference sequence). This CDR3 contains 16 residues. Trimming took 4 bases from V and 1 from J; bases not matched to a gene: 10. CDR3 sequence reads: CASSPWTGHKNTEAFF. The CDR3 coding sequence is TGTGCCAGCAGCCCGTGGACAGGCCATAAGAACACTGAAGCTTTCTTT.

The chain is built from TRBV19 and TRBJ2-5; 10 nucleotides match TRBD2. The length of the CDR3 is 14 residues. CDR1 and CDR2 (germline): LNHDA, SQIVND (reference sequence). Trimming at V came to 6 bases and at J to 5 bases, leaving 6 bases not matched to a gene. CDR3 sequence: CASRSSGSLETQYF. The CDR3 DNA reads TGTGCCAGTAGGTCTAGCGGGAGTTTGGAGACCCAGTACTTC.

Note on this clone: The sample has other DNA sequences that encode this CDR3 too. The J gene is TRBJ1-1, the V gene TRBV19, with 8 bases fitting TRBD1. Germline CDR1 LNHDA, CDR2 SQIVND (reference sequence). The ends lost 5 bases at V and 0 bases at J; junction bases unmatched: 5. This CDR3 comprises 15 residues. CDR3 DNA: TGTGCCAGTAGTCCTAGGACAGGGATGAACACTGAAGCTTTCTTT. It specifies CASSPRTGMNTEAFF.

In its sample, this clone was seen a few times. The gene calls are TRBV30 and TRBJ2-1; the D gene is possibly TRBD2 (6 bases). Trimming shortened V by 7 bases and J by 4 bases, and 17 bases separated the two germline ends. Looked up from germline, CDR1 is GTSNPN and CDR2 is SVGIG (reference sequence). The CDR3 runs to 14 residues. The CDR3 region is CASTVAALYNEQFF. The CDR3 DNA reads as TGTGCCTCTACTGTAGCGGCCCTTTACAATGAGCAGTTCTTC.

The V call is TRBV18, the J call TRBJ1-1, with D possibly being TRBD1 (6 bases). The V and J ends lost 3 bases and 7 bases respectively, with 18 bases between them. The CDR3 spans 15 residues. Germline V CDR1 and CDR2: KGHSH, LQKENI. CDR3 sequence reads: CASSPTGIQAFEAFF. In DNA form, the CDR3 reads TGTGCCAGCTCACCTACAGGGATACAAGCCTTTGAAGCTTTCTTT. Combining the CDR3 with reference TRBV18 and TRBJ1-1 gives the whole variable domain NAGVMQNPRHLVRRRGQEARLRCSPMKGHSHVYWYRQLPEEGLKFMVYLQKENIIDESGMPKERFSAEFPKEGPSILRIQQVVRGDSAAYFCASSPTGIQAFEAFFGQGTRLTVV.

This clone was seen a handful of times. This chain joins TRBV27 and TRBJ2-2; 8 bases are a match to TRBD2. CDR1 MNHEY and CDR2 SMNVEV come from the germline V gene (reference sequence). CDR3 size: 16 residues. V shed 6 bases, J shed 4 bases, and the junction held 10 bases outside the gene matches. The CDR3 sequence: CASRAGGRVSTGELFF. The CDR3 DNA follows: TGTGCCAGCAGGGCGGGGGGCAGAGTATCCACCGGGGAGCTGTTTTTT.

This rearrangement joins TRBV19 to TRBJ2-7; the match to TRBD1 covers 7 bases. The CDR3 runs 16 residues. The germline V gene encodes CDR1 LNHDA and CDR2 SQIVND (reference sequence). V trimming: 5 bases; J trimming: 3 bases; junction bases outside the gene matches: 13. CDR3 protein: CASSPPPGTAIYEQYF. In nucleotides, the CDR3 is TGTGCCAGTAGTCCGCCACCCGGGACAGCCATCTACGAGCAGTACTTC.

CDR3 in DNA: TGCAGCGTTGAGGGGACTGCCTCAGAAGCCAAAAACATTCAGTACTTC. Translating gives CSVEGTASEAKNIQYF. This chain connects TRBV29-1 to TRBJ2-4; D might be TRBD2 (6 bases). Deletions cut 3 bases from V and 0 bases from J, with 15 bases between. Germline V gives CDR1 SQVTM, CDR2 ANQGSEA. The length of the CDR3 is 16 residues.

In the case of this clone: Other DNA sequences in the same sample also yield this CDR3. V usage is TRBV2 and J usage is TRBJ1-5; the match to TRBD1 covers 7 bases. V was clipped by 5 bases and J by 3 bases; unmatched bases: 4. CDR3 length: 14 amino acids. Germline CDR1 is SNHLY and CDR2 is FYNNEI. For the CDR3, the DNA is TGTGCCAGCAGTCGACAGGGACTCAATCAGCCCCAGCATTTT. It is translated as CASSRQGLNQPQHF.

The CDR3 loop reads CASSLLGLGRGSYNEQFF. The CDR3 DNA reads TGTGCCAGCTCACTCCTAGGACTCGGGCGGGGGTCCTACAATGAGCAGTTCTTC. This chain links TRBV18 with TRBJ2-1; 7 positions agree with TRBD2. CDR3 size: 18 residues. Germline V lookup: CDR1 KGHSH, CDR2 LQKENI. With 4 bases clipped from V and 1 base from J, the junction kept 13 bases outside the gene matches.

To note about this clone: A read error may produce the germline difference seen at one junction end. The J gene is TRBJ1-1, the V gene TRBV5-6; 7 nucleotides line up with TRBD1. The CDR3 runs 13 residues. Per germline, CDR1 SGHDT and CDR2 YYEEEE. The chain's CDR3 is CAGSKDRSPEAFF. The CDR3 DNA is TGTGCCGGCAGCAAGGACAGGTCCCCTGAAGCTTTCTTT.

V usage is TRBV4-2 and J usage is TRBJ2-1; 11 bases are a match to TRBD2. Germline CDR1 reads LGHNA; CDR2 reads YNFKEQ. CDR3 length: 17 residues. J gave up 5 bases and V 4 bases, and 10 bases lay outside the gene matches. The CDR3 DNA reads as TGTGCCAGCAGCCTGATGATAGCGGGAGGGAGGGACAATGAGCAGTTCTTC. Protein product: CASSLMIAGGRDNEQFF.

Here the CDR3 reads CASSPRVGNQPQHF. The CDR3 nucleotides are TGTGCCAGCTCCCCCAGGGTTGGCAATCAGCCCCAGCATTTT. The chain has TRBV18 and TRBJ1-5; TRBD1 might be the D (5 bases). CDR3 size: 14 residues. Germline V gene data show CDR1 as KGHSH and CDR2 as LQKENI. V gave up 6 bases and J gave up 2 bases, with 11 bases separating them. Full variable domain (rest looked up from reference TRBV18 and TRBJ1-5): NAGVMQNPRHLVRRRGQEARLRCSPMKGHSHVYWYRQLPEEGLKFMVYLQKENIIDESGMPKERFSAEFPKEGPSILRIQQVVRGDSAAYFCASSPRVGNQPQHFGDGTRLSIL.

CDR3 residues: CASSESRLRSGNTIYF. Here the CDR3 DNA reads TGTGCCAGCAGTGAATCTAGACTTCGCTCTGGAAACACCATATATTTT. The chain has TRBV6-1 and TRBJ1-3, with D uncertain. Germline CDR1 reads MNHNS; CDR2 reads SASEGT. This CDR3 comprises 16 residues. V was shortened by 2 bases and J by 0 bases, with 11 bases between the two germline ends.

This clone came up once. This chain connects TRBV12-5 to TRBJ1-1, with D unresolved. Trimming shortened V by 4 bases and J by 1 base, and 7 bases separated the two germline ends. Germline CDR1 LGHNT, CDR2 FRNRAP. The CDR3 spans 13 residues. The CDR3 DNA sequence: TGTGCTAGTGGTTGGGCGGGGAACACTGAAGCTTTCTTT. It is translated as CASGWAGNTEAFF.